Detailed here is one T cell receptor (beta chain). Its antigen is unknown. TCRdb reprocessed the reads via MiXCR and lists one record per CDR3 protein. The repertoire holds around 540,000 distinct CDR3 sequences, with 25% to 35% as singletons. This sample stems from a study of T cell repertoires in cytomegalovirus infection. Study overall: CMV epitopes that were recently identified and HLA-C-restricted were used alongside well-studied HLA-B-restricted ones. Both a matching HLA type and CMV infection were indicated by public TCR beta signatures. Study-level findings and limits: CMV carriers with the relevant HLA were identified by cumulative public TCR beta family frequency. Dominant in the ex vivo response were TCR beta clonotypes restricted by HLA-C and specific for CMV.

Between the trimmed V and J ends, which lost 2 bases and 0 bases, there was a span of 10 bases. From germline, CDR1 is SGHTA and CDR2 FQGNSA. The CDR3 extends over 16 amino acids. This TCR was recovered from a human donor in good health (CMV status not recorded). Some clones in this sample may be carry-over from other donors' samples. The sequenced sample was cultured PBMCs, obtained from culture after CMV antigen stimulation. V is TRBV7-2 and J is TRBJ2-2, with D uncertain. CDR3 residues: CASSLFGTANTGELFF. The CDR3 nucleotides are TGTGCCAGCAGCTTATTTGGCACAGCGAACACCGGGGAGCTGTTTTTT.